This T cell receptor (beta chain) emerged from a study of shared clonotypes between healthy human individuals. Findings and limits, study-wide: Rarefaction showed that sequencing of sorted subsets was incomplete (despite large depth).

On this clone: Its target is unknown.

A roughly 200 ng quantity of DNA, about 30,000 T cell genomes, went into the sorted-subset replicate PCRs. This table comes from immunoSEQ multiplex PCR, and its TCRdb copy is limited to in-frame clones, with some not included. Seen here are more than 2 million clones, 95% observed once, and the top ten hold 0.1% to 0.15%. CD45RA-negative memory and CD45RA+ naive subsets were split from the CD4+ cells. This receptor was obtained from a man in his late teens or twenties in good health. The sequencing sample was made of naive CD4+ T cells sorted from blood. Specified subset: CD45RA+ positively selected.

CDR3 in amino acids: CASSLKGLAGGVSSYEQYF. CDR3 nucleotide sequence: TGTGCCAGCAGCTTAAAGGGACTAGCGGGAGGGGTGAGCTCCTACGAGCAGTACTTC. This chain joins TRBV7-2 and TRBJ2-7, with 16 positions matching TRBD2. Per germline, CDR1 SGHTA and CDR2 FQGNSA. After removal of 2 bases from V and 0 bases from J, the junction contained 7 bases not matched to a gene. The CDR3 has 19 amino acids. Combining the CDR3 with reference TRBV7-2 and TRBJ2-7 gives the whole variable domain GAGVSQSPSNKVTEKGKDVELRCDPISGHTALYWYRQSLGQGLEFLIYFQGNSAPDKSGLPSDRFSAERTGGSVSTLTIQRTQQEDSAVYLCASSLKGLAGGVSSYEQYFGPGTRLTVT.